This TCR beta chain was found in a study of spatial heterogeneity in lung cancer. MiXCR was run by TCRdb on the 5' RACE reads, yielding one entry per CDR3 protein. The sample has about 48,000 distinct CDR3 sequences, approximately 5% seen once. This sample's time point: sample taken at primary tumor resection. Unsorted samples of tumor, nontumor lung or frozen PBMC had their whole RNA sequenced. Germline V gene lookup returns CDR1 SGHAT and CDR2 FQNNGV. The CDR3 has 11 amino acids. V lost 5 bases, J lost 6 bases, and 6 bases lay in between. This clonotype was recorded at least ten times. The sample consisted of PBMCs, taken at surgery. The rearrangement links TRBV11-2 to TRBJ2-3; D not resolved. The receptor comes from a male donor with early-stage non-small cell lung cancer. This chain's CDR3 is CASSVSDTQYF. Here the CDR3 DNA reads TGTGCCAGCAGCGTGAGTGATACGCAGTATTTT.